This record looks at one T cell receptor beta chain sequence and its context. No antigen is known for it. This specimen belongs to a study of STAT3 mutations in large granular lymphocyte leukemia. General study points: At least one immunodominant TCR beta clonotype appeared in every T-cell large granular lymphocyte leukemia patient. In several patients, dominant TCR clone burden exceeded STAT3 mutant burden.

The V and J ends lost 0 bases and 0 bases respectively, with 7 bases between them. Per the germline V gene, CDR1 is SGHRS and CDR2 is YFSETQ. CDR3 length equals 15 residues. The data were produced by immunoSEQ multiplex PCR, yet TCRdb's version contains in-frame clones alone and is incomplete. The table records approximately 42,000 clones, around 80% of them present only once. This TCR came from a human donor with T large granular lymphocyte leukemia. Some clones in this sample may be carry-over from other donors' samples. The V gene is TRBV5-1, the J gene TRBJ2-1; D is possibly TRBD1 or TRBD2 (5 bases each). Sequenced input: PBMCs. CDR3 sequence reads: CASSLEGSSYNEQFF. CDR3 nucleotides: TGCGCCAGCAGCTTGGAGGGGAGCTCCTACAATGAGCAGTTCTTC. Together with reference TRBV5-1 and TRBJ2-1, the CDR3 gives the full variable domain: KAGVTQTPRYLIKTRGQQVTLSCSPISGHRSVSWYQQTPGQGLQFLFEYFSETQRNKGNFPGRFSGRQFSNSRSEMNVSTLELGDSALYLCASSLEGSSYNEQFFGPGTRLTVL.